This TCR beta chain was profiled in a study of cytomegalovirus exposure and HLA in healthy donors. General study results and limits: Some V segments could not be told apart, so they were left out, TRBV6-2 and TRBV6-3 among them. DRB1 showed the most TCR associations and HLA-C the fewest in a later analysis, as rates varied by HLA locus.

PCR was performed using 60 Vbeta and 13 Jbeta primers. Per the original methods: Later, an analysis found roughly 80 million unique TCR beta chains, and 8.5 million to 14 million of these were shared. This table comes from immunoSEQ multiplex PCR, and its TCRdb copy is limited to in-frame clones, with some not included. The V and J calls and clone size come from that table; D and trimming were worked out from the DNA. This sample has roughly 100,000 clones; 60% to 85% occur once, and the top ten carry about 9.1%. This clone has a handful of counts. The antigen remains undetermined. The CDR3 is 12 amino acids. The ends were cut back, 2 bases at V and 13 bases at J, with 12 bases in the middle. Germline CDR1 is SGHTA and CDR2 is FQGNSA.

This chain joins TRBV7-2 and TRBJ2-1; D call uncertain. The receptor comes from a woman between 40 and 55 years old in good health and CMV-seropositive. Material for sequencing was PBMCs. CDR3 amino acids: CASSLYSLSQFF. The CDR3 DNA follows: TGTGCCAGCAGCTTATACAGTCTCTCCCAGTTCTTC. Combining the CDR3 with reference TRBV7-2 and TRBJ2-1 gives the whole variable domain GAGVSQSPSNKVTEKGKDVELRCDPISGHTALYWYRQSLGQGLEFLIYFQGNSAPDKSGLPSDRFSAERTGGSVSTLTIQRTQQEDSAVYLCASSLYSLSQFFGPGTRLTVL.